One and the same sample provided the 2 T cell receptor beta chains below, sequenced in a study of T-cell memory formation after mild COVID-19 (dated by TCRdb to 2020 to 2022). Libraries were prepared through 5' RACE. The instrument given in TCRdb is Illumina NovaSeq 6000. Clones were called with MiXCR by TCRdb after fastp trimmed the public reads at Q25, and only in-frame beta chains were retained. Each entry is one CDR3 protein sequence, shown with its most common DNA and genes. For this sample the table gives around 200,000 distinct CDR3 sequences, of which 9% to 10% were detected only once. The ten largest account for 3.5% of the sample. What was sequenced was PBMCs or a T cell subset sorted from them (not recorded which). All receptors come from a man aged 18-30 years who had mild COVID-19 (a few samples of this study predate the infection). The sample titles of this study are shuffled in the database, so cell type and time point are left out; the donor was told from shared clones.

This clonotype was observed many times. J is TRBJ2-6 and V is TRBV12-3 or TRBV12-4, with D unresolved. This CDR3 has 18 amino acids. V was shortened by 5 bases and J by 2 bases, with 19 bases between the two germline ends. CDR3 nucleotides: TGTGCCAGCAGTGGATCCCACACAATATTTCCTGGGGCCAACGTCCTGACTTTC. Residues: CASSGSHTIFPGANVLTF.

This clonotype appeared many times. The chain is built from TRBV12-3 or TRBV12-4 and TRBJ2-5; D remains unclear. The CDR3 spans 11 residues. V was shortened by 6 bases and J by 5 bases, with 7 bases between the two germline ends. The CDR3 reads CASSFRETQYF. CDR3 sequence (DNA): TGTGCCAGCAGCTTCCGGGAGACCCAGTACTTC.